This passage covers 10 T cell receptor beta chains from one sample sequenced in a study of T-cell memory formation after mild COVID-19 (dated by TCRdb to the early 2020s). Preparation of the library involved 5' RACE. Data came from an Illumina NovaSeq 6000. TCRdb handled the public reads itself, with Q25 trimming in fastp and clone calling in MiXCR, and kept productive beta chains. Each CDR3 protein gets just one entry, which takes the most common genes and DNA from the rows behind it. This sample lists fewer than 250,000 distinct CDR3 sequences; 25% to 35% were detected once. The ten biggest clones cover around 10% of the sample. The sample consisted of PBMCs or a T cell subset sorted from them (not recorded which). Receptors originate from an adult woman who had mild COVID-19 (a few samples of this study predate the infection). The sample titles of this study are shuffled in the database, so cell type and time point are left out; the donor was told from shared clones.

The V call is TRBV5-4, the J call TRBJ2-7; possible D gene TRBD2, 5 bases. The CDR3 is 13 residues long. Germline lookup yields CDR1 SGHNT and CDR2 YYREEE (reference sequence). With 2 bases removed from V and 1 base from J, the gap between germline ends came to 7 bases. The CDR3 nucleotides are TGTGCCAGCAGCTTCGGGATTTCCTACGAGCAGTACTTC. This translates into CASSFGISYEQYF.

V is TRBV12-3 or TRBV12-4 and J is TRBJ2-7; D ambiguous. This CDR3 has 13 amino acids. V gave up 3 bases and J gave up 2 bases, with 8 bases separating them. CDR3 DNA: TGTGCCAGCAGTTTGAGTGTACCCTACGAGCAGTACTTC. Translating gives CASSLSVPYEQYF.

In this sample, this clonotype turned up a few times. The chain has TRBV27 and TRBJ2-3; 11 bases are a match to TRBD2. The CDR3 covers 18 residues. J was trimmed by 3 bases and V by 3 bases; bases with no gene match: 11. Germline CDR1 and CDR2: MNHEY and SMNVEV (reference sequence). The CDR3 is CASSFSGPTSGATDTQYF. The CDR3, as DNA: TGTGCCAGCAGTTTCTCAGGCCCGACTAGCGGGGCGACAGATACGCAGTATTTT.

The J gene is TRBJ1-2, the V gene TRBV5-6; possible D gene TRBD1, 6 bases. CDR1 is SGHDT, CDR2 YYEEEE, per germline. V lost 0 bases, J lost 2 bases, and 14 bases lay in between. The CDR3 is made up of 16 amino acids. CDR3 DNA sequence: TGTGCCAGCAGCTTGGGTATACGGGACACGAACTATGGCTACACCTTC. This translates into CASSLGIRDTNYGYTF. Drawing the rest from reference TRBV5-6 and TRBJ1-2, the complete variable domain is DAGVTQSPTHLIKTRGQQVTLRCSPKSGHDTVSWYQQALGQGPQFIFQYYEEEERQRGNFPDRFSGHQFPNYSSELNVNALLLGDSALYLCASSLGIRDTNYGYTFGSGTRLTVV.

J is TRBJ1-2 and V is TRBV24-1; D call uncertain. This CDR3 region has 11 residues. Germline-derived CDR1 and CDR2 are KGHDR and SFDVKD. V lost 3 bases, J lost 6 bases, and 4 bases lay in between. In DNA form, the CDR3 reads TGTGCCACCAGTGATGGGGATGGCTACACCTTC. Its translation is CATSDGDGYTF.

This clonotype was counted only a few times. V gene TRBV27 combines with J gene TRBJ2-7, with unresolved D. V was shortened by 6 bases and J by 2 bases, with 17 bases between the two germline ends. Germline CDR1 reads MNHEY; CDR2 reads SMNVEV (reference sequence). This CDR3 has 15 residues. The CDR3 reads CASSLTGSRAYEQYF. In nucleotides, the CDR3 is TGTGCCAGCAGCCTTACCGGGTCAAGGGCCTACGAGCAGTACTTC.

This clonotype was observed a handful of times. This chain joins TRBV9 and TRBJ2-4; 7 bases are a match to TRBD1. CDR3 length: 17 amino acids. Germline V gene lookup returns CDR1 SGDLS and CDR2 YYNGEE. The V gene end was trimmed by 3 bases and the J gene end by 0 bases; junction bases not matched to a gene: 9. As DNA, the CDR3 is TGTGCCAGCAGCGCTCCCGGGACAGACTTAGCCAAAAACATTCAGTACTTC. It specifies CASSAPGTDLAKNIQYF.

This chain uses TRBV24-1 with TRBJ2-7, with D tentatively TRBD2 (5 bases). Germline V gives CDR1 KGHDR, CDR2 SFDVKD. With 2 bases removed from V and 5 bases from J, the gap between germline ends came to 9 bases. The CDR3 has 13 residues. For the CDR3, the DNA is TGTGCCACCAGTGATTCGGGGTACGACGAGCAGTACTTC. It codes for CATSDSGYDEQYF.

The genes are TRBV7-2 and TRBJ2-2; perhaps TRBD1 as D (6 bases). The V gene's germline CDR1 is SGHTA and CDR2 FQGNSA. The CDR3 contains 18 residues. Between the trimmed V and J ends, which lost 5 bases and 3 bases, there was a span of 22 bases. CDR3: CASSKRGHTFRYTGELFF. CDR3 DNA sequence: TGTGCCAGCAGCAAGAGGGGACACACTTTTCGATACACCGGGGAGCTGTTTTTT.

This clonotype is a singleton in its sample. The chain joins TRBV27 to TRBJ2-1; 16 bases match TRBD2. The CDR3 consists of 17 residues. Germline CDR1 is MNHEY and CDR2 is SMNVEV (reference sequence). With 3 bases clipped from V and 7 bases from J, the junction kept 6 bases outside the gene matches. The CDR3 nucleotides read TGTGCCAGCAGTTTTACCGGGACTAGCGGGGGGGCAAATGAGCAGTTCTTC. This sequence encodes CASSFTGTSGGANEQFF.